This TCR beta chain was obtained from a study of T-cell reconstitution after alpha-beta-depleted transplantation in children. Findings and caveats of the study: The study reportedly traced alpha-beta T cells about two months after transplant to several hundred expanded graft clones. The origin of high day-60 TCRbeta diversity in some patients lay in surviving recipient T cells and thymic progenitors. Fresh T-cell production supplied most of the T-cell counts and diversity seen one year after transplant.

There are many counts of this clonotype. Antigen specificity is unknown. Unique molecular identifiers were used to barcode this TCRbeta library. TCRdb analysed the PCR reads with MiXCR anew, one entry per CDR3 protein. The repertoire holds around 140,000 distinct CDR3 sequences, with around 10% as singletons. This specimen was PBMCs, mostly from graft donor cells, taken 180 days after TCRalphabeta/CD19-depleted stem cell transplant. This TCR was recovered from a female patient younger than 10 who had a stem cell transplant for congenital amegakaryocytic thrombocytopenia, so the T cells may come from the graft donor.

In DNA, the CDR3 is TGCGCCAGCAGCAGGCTACAGGGTTCTGGAAACACCATATATTTT. It yields the protein CASSRLQGSGNTIYF. J is TRBJ1-3 and V is TRBV5-1; D perhaps matches TRBD1 (6 bases). V was pared by 4 bases and J by 1 base, with 12 bases between. In germline, CDR1 is SGHRS, CDR2 YFSETQ. The CDR3 length is 15 residues.